Below, one TCR beta chain is given with its context. Its target is unknown. This entry is derived from a study of identifying expanded T cells in peripheral blood. The study's findings and limits: Across healthy donors, higher total template counts meant significantly greater roughly 2-week count variance.

Germline-derived CDR1 and CDR2 are SGHRS and YFSETQ. Trimming left V 3 bases short and J 7 bases short, with 19 bases between. The CDR3 is made up of 15 amino acids. Libraries were prepared by immunoSEQ multiplex PCR; TCRdb keeps only in-frame clonotypes and omits some of them. Of about 82,000 clones in the sample, around 90% were seen once. Sequencing was performed on blood. This sequence originates from a person aged 18 to 70 in good health. The chain links TRBV5-1 to TRBJ1-1, with TRBD1 as a possible D gene (5 bases). CDR3 DNA sequence: TGCGCCAGCAGCTCCCGGGGCGGGATGAACGTTGAAGCTTTCTTT. It translates to CASSSRGGMNVEAFF.